The 20 T cell receptor beta chains reported below all come from one sample, sequenced in a study of T cell repertoires in cytomegalovirus infection. MiXCR was run by TCRdb on the reads, yielding one entry per CDR3 protein. Among approximately 160,000 distinct CDR3 sequences, about a sixth were seen once, and the ten largest hold roughly 20%. Sequenced input: CD8+ T cells from PBMCs. Receptor source: a human donor in good health (CMV status not recorded). Some clones in this sample may be carry-over from other donors' samples.

This clonotype is medium-sized in the sample. J is TRBJ2-3 and V is TRBV7-6, with D tentatively TRBD2 (6 bases). V lost 1 base to trimming and J lost 6 bases, with 11 bases between them. The CDR3 extends over 14 amino acids. The germline CDR1 and CDR2 sequences are SGHVS and FNYEAQ. This CDR3 reads CASSLVGGTDTQYF. CDR3 coding DNA: TGTGCCAGCAGCTTAGTGGGCGGGACGGATACGCAGTATTTT.

V and J are TRBV28 and TRBJ2-5, with D perhaps TRBD1 (7 bases). In germline, CDR1 is MDHEN, CDR2 SYDVKM. The CDR3 length is 14 residues. Trimming pared 6 bases from V and 1 base from J, leaving 12 bases between. Here the CDR3 reads CASRGGQFQETQYF. The CDR3 region has the DNA TGTGCCAGCAGGGGGGGACAGTTCCAAGAGACCCAGTACTTC.

The chain employs TRBV19 and TRBJ2-1, with TRBD2 as a possible D gene (8 bases). V was clipped by 6 bases and J by 2 bases, with 14 bases between them. The CDR3 extends over 15 amino acids. CDR1 LNHDA and CDR2 SQIVND come from the germline V gene (reference sequence). The DNA of the CDR3 is TGTGCCAGTAGCGGGAGGGGGCCCGCCTACAATGAGCAGTTCTTC. As protein: CASSGRGPAYNEQFF. Drawing the rest from reference TRBV19 and TRBJ2-1, the complete variable domain is DGGITQSPKYLFRKEGQNVTLSCEQNLNHDAMYWYRQDPGQGLRLIYYSQIVNDFQKGDIAEGYSVSREKKESFPLTVTSAQKNPTAFYLCASSGRGPAYNEQFFGPGTRLTVL.

This clonotype was seen a handful of times. The V and J genes are TRBV5-1 and TRBJ2-7; either TRBD1 or TRBD2 may supply D (5 bases each). Trimming left V 4 bases short and J 2 bases short, with 16 bases between. The germline CDR1 and CDR2 sequences are SGHRS and YFSETQ. This CDR3 is built from 15 residues. Written as DNA, the CDR3 is TGCGCCAGCAGCATGGGACCATGGGACCCCTACGAGCAGTACTTC. Protein product: CASSMGPWDPYEQYF.

At least ten counts were recorded for this clonotype. The chain joins TRBV2 to TRBJ2-1; 8 bases line up with TRBD2. Germline V gene lookup returns CDR1 SNHLY and CDR2 FYNNEI. J lost 8 bases, V lost 2 bases, and 8 bases had no gene match. The CDR3 contains 15 residues. DNA for the CDR3: TGTGCCAGCAGTGAACCCAGCGGGGGATTTTATGAGCAGTTCTTC. It yields the protein CASSEPSGGFYEQFF. Drawing the rest from reference TRBV2 and TRBJ2-1, the complete variable domain is EPEVTQTPSHQVTQMGQEVILRCVPISNHLYFYWYRQILGQKVEFLVSFYNNEISEKSEIFDDQFSVERPDGSNFTLKIRSTKLEDSAMYFCASSEPSGGFYEQFFGPGTRLTVL.

This clonotype was counted only a few times. This chain links TRBV20-1 with TRBJ2-1, with 10 positions matching TRBD2. The CDR3 is made up of 15 amino acids. Per the germline V gene, CDR1 is DFQATT and CDR2 is SNEGSKA (reference sequence). V lost 3 bases, J lost 2 bases, and 4 bases stayed unmatched. CDR3 region: CSARSLAGAYNEQFF. Here the CDR3 DNA reads TGCAGTGCTAGGTCTCTAGCGGGAGCCTACAATGAGCAGTTCTTC.

J is TRBJ1-4 and V is TRBV4-3, with 9 bases lining up with TRBD1. The CDR3 consists of 17 residues. The germline V gene has CDR1 LGHNA and CDR2 YSLEER. The trim removed 0 bases at V and 7 bases at J, leaving 9 bases unmatched. The CDR3 loop reads CASSQDLPGQGGEKLFF. CDR3 DNA sequence: TGCGCCAGCAGCCAAGATCTCCCGGGACAGGGAGGTGAAAAACTGTTTTTT.

V is TRBV11-2 and J is TRBJ2-7; D assignment may be TRBD1 or TRBD2 (5 bases each). This CDR3 is 14 amino acids long. Trimming pared 1 base from V and 6 bases from J, leaving 13 bases between. The germline V gene has CDR1 SGHAT and CDR2 FQNNGV. DNA for the CDR3: TGTGCCAGCAGCTTAGGGGGACCTAAACGCGAGCAGTACTTC. Protein product: CASSLGGPKREQYF. The whole variable domain, filled in from reference TRBV11-2 and TRBJ2-7, reads EAGVAQSPRYKIIEKRQSVAFWCNPISGHATLYWYQQILGQGPKLLIQFQNNGVVDDSQLPKDRFSAERLKGVDSTLKIQPAKLEDSAVYLCASSLGGPKREQYFGPGTRLTVT.

V usage is TRBV6-2 or TRBV6-3 and J usage is TRBJ1-1, with TRBD1 as a possible D gene (5 bases). In germline, CDR1 is MNHEY, CDR2 SVGEGT. This CDR3 comprises 19 residues. Trimming removed 6 bases from V and 3 bases from J, with 29 bases in between. The CDR3: CASSRLVPGARVSHTEAFF. CDR3 coding DNA: TGTGCCAGCAGCCGACTCGTTCCTGGGGCCCGTGTCTCTCACACTGAAGCTTTCTTT.

This clonotype showed up just a few times. J is TRBJ2-7 and V is TRBV29-1, with D perhaps being TRBD1 or TRBD2 (5 bases each). Germline V gene lookup returns CDR1 SQVTM and CDR2 ANQGSEA. The CDR3 length is 17 residues. The V end lost 6 bases, the J end lost 5 bases, and 29 bases lay between the germline ends. CDR3 nucleotide sequence: TGCAGCGTGATGGGGGATACCCACCGGGACCCCGTGGACGAGCAGTACTTC. This codes for CSVMGDTHRDPVDEQYF.

The rearrangement joins TRBV7-2 to TRBJ2-1; TRBD1 agrees at 10 bases. The germline V gene encodes CDR1 SGHTA and CDR2 FQGNSA. J lost 8 bases, V lost 2 bases, and 9 bases had no gene match. The CDR3 is made up of 16 amino acids. DNA for the CDR3: TGTGCCAGCAGCTTATATCATGGACAGGGGGTGGATGAGCAGTTCTTC. Its translation: CASSLYHGQGVDEQFF.

This clonotype was counted only a few times. This rearrangement joins TRBV6-2 or TRBV6-3 to TRBJ1-1; D ambiguous. This CDR3 is built from 20 residues. The V gene's germline CDR1 is MNHEY and CDR2 SVGEGT. V lost 0 bases and J lost 5, with 28 bases in between. CDR3 bases: TGTGCCAGCAGTTACTCGCCTTCCCCGCCAGAGCAGGAAAAGAGGACTGAAGCTTTCTTT. Encoded protein: CASSYSPSPPEQEKRTEAFF.

The CDR3 loop is CASSLIKRFNQPQHF. The DNA for the CDR3 is TGTGCCAGCAGCTTGATCAAAAGATTCAATCAGCCCCAGCATTTT. J is TRBJ1-5 and V is TRBV7-8; D is uncertain. V was pared by 3 bases and J by 3 bases, with 12 bases between. This CDR3 spans 15 amino acids. Germline-derived CDR1 and CDR2 are SGHVS and FQNEAQ.

This clonotype turned up a few times. The V gene is TRBV6-2 or TRBV6-3, the J gene TRBJ2-6; D uncertain. The CDR3 runs to 15 residues. Germline CDR1 MNHEY, CDR2 SVGEGT. Trimming left V 2 bases short and J 0 bases short, with 5 bases between. The CDR3 region is CASSYAGSGANVLTF. DNA of the CDR3: TGTGCCAGCAGTTACGCCGGCTCTGGGGCCAACGTCCTGACTTTC.

This chain connects TRBV28 to TRBJ2-7; D remains unclear. With 3 bases removed from V and 4 bases from J, the gap between germline ends came to 13 bases. The CDR3 has 14 residues. Germline V gives CDR1 MDHEN, CDR2 SYDVKM. CDR3 residues: CASSFITSFYEQYF. In nucleotides, the CDR3 is TGTGCCAGCAGTTTTATCACCTCCTTTTACGAGCAGTACTTC.

This clonotype turned up a few times. The rearrangement links TRBV7-8 to TRBJ1-5, with D possibly being TRBD1 (5 bases). CDR1 and CDR2 (germline): SGHVS, FQNEAQ. This CDR3 is built from 17 residues. V dropped 1 base and J dropped 6 bases, with 19 bases sitting between them. The CDR3 loop reads CASSLGMGEGFGQPQHF. The CDR3 region has the DNA TGTGCCAGCAGCTTAGGGATGGGGGAGGGCTTCGGTCAGCCCCAGCATTTT.

Only a few counts were recorded for this clonotype. The chain employs TRBV29-1 and TRBJ2-4; TRBD2 matches 12 bases. The germline V gene encodes CDR1 SQVTM and CDR2 ANQGSEA. The CDR3 sequence is 14 residues long. Trimming removed 7 bases from V and 8 bases from J; junction bases left unmatched: 9. This chain's CDR3 is CSGLAGGPLDIQYF. CDR3 nucleotides: TGCAGCGGCCTAGCGGGAGGGCCGCTCGACATTCAGTACTTC.

The genes are TRBV29-1 and TRBJ1-5; D is ambiguous. V was clipped by 6 bases and J by 4 bases, with 10 bases between them. CDR1 is SQVTM and CDR2 is ANQGSEA in the germline V gene. This CDR3 contains 12 residues. The CDR3 region is CSVGRENQPQHF. The CDR3 DNA reads as TGCAGCGTGGGGAGGGAGAATCAGCCCCAGCATTTT.

This clonotype was found many times. The rearrangement links TRBV7-8 to TRBJ2-1; D remains unclear. In germline, CDR1 is SGHVS, CDR2 FQNEAQ. Deletions cut 6 bases from V and 7 bases from J, with 13 bases between. The CDR3 loop spans 13 amino acids. In DNA form, the CDR3 reads TGTGCCAGCAGTCCTAGTCGGGTGAATGAGCAGTTCTTC. Its translation: CASSPSRVNEQFF.

This clonotype turned up a few times. The chain combines TRBV12-3 or TRBV12-4 with TRBJ1-5; D might be TRBD1 (5 bases). The CDR3 has 15 residues. Between the trimmed V and J ends, which lost 6 bases and 4 bases, there was a span of 16 bases. CDR3 in DNA: TGTGCCAGCAGCCGGGACGAGGATTGGAATCAGCCCCAGCATTTT. It codes for CASSRDEDWNQPQHF.